The 18 T cell receptor beta chains below come from one sample, sequenced in a study of blood T cell repertoires in COVID-19. The protocol was immunoSEQ multiplex PCR, while the TCRdb copy is restricted to in-frame clones and leaves out a portion. This sample has 140,000 to 150,000 clones, with roughly 88% found just once. The sequencing input was peripheral blood. These receptors came from a man between 65 and 80 years old with acute or convalescent COVID-19.

This chain links TRBV6-5 with TRBJ1-6; 8 bases agree with TRBD1. Germline values: CDR1 MNHEY, CDR2 SVGAGI. There are 15 residues in the CDR3. Losses at the gene ends were 6 bases for V and 6 bases for J; bases not matched to a gene: 7. CDR3 protein: CASRRDRRSNSPLHF. The DNA for the CDR3 is TGTGCCAGCAGAAGGGACAGGCGGAGTAATTCACCCCTCCACTTT.

The V gene is TRBV5-1, the J gene TRBJ2-3; perhaps TRBD2 as D (5 bases). The CDR3 consists of 15 residues. The ends were cut back, 0 bases at V and 2 bases at J, with 10 bases in the middle. From germline, CDR1 is SGHRS and CDR2 YFSETQ. CDR3 amino acids: CASSLVPGSTDTQYF. The CDR3 DNA reads TGCGCCAGCAGCTTGGTTCCGGGATCCACAGATACGCAGTATTTT.

The V call is TRBV6-1, the J call TRBJ1-1, with D possibly being TRBD1 (5 bases). Germline V CDR1 and CDR2: MNHNS, SASEGT. This CDR3 region has 14 residues. V lost 2 bases, J lost 10 bases, and 17 bases lay in between. The chain's CDR3 is CASSESFTGLSAFF. The CDR3 nucleotides read TGTGCCAGCAGTGAATCATTCACAGGTTTGTCAGCTTTCTTT.

This clone was counted a single time. The chain employs TRBV10-3 and TRBJ2-7, with TRBD2 matching over 9 bases. The V and J ends lost 6 bases and 4 bases, in that order; junction bases with no gene match: 4. Germline V gene data show CDR1 as ENHRY and CDR2 as SYGVKD. CDR3 length equals 13 residues. The CDR3 DNA sequence: TGTGCCATCAGGGGACTAGCTCGGTACGAGCAGTACTTC. It yields the protein CAIRGLARYEQYF.

J is TRBJ1-4 and V is TRBV5-6, with 7 bases lining up with TRBD1. In germline, CDR1 is SGHDT, CDR2 YYEEEE. After removal of 3 bases from V and 8 bases from J, the junction contained 10 bases not matched to a gene. CDR3 length equals 15 residues. The CDR3 nucleotides are TGTGCCAGCAGCTCACAGGGGTCCTCAGGAGAAAAACTGTTTTTT. Translating gives CASSSQGSSGEKLFF.

The chain carries TRBV5-1 and TRBJ1-2, with D hard to call. The CDR3 loop spans 14 amino acids. In germline, CDR1 is SGHRS, CDR2 YFSETQ. V lost 0 bases to trimming and J lost 5 bases, with 11 bases between them. CDR3 amino acids: CASSLDRLSYGYTF. CDR3 bases: TGCGCCAGCAGCTTGGACCGTCTTAGTTATGGCTACACCTTC.

The V gene is TRBV7-3, the J gene TRBJ2-2; maybe TRBD2 (6 bases). Trimming pared 5 bases from V and 5 bases from J, leaving 12 bases between. CDR3 length: 14 residues. Germline V lookup: CDR1 SGHTA, CDR2 FQGTGA. As DNA, the CDR3 is TGTGCCAGCAGCCCCCGACTAGGAACCGGGGAGCTGTTTTTT. Amino acids: CASSPRLGTGELFF. Full variable domain (remainder filled in from reference TRBV7-3 and TRBJ2-2): GAGVSQTPSNKVTEKGKYVELRCDPISGHTALYWYRQSLGQGPEFLIYFQGTGAADDSGLPNDRFFAVRPEGSVSTLKIQRTERGDSAVYLCASSPRLGTGELFFGEGSRLTVL.

This clone was recorded a few times. This rearrangement joins TRBV27 to TRBJ2-3; 12 bases are a match to TRBD2. The CDR3 has 17 amino acids. Germline V gives CDR1 MNHEY, CDR2 SMNVEV (reference sequence). The junction had 8 bases not matched to a gene; V was cut back by 4 bases and J by 3 bases. CDR3 residues: CASSSHLAGGGTDTQYF. In DNA form, the CDR3 reads TGTGCCAGCAGTTCTCACCTAGCGGGGGGGGGAACAGATACGCAGTATTTT.

This rearrangement joins TRBV10-2 to TRBJ2-1; D call uncertain. The CDR3 is made up of 16 amino acids. The V gene's germline CDR1 is WSHSY and CDR2 SAAADI. The V and J ends lost 3 bases and 0 bases respectively, with 12 bases between them. CDR3 DNA: TGCGCCAGCAGTGACTGGGCGTCCAGCTCCTACAATGAGCAGTTCTTC. It specifies CASSDWASSSYNEQFF.

This clone appeared a few times. V and J are TRBV5-1 and TRBJ2-3; D possibly corresponds to TRBD2 (6 bases). The CDR3 loop spans 14 amino acids. CDR1 is SGHRS, CDR2 YFSETQ, per germline. V lost 5 bases and J 3 bases, leaving 13 bases between the germline ends. CDR3: CASRWRDLTDTQYF. In nucleotides, the CDR3 is TGCGCCAGCAGATGGCGGGACTTGACAGATACGCAGTATTTT. Full variable domain (rest looked up from reference TRBV5-1 and TRBJ2-3): KAGVTQTPRYLIKTRGQQVTLSCSPISGHRSVSWYQQTPGQGLQFLFEYFSETQRNKGNFPGRFSGRQFSNSRSEMNVSTLELGDSALYLCASRWRDLTDTQYFGPGTRLTVL.

This chain joins TRBV6-2 or TRBV6-3 and TRBJ2-5; 8 positions agree with TRBD1. V trimming: 4 bases; J trimming: 2 bases; junction bases outside the gene matches: 12. Germline-derived CDR1 and CDR2 are MNHEY and SVGEGT. The CDR3 spans 17 residues. The chain's CDR3 is CASSSFGQGRGQETQYF. The CDR3 nucleotides are TGTGCCAGCAGTTCGTTCGGACAGGGTCGGGGGCAAGAGACCCAGTACTTC.

This chain uses TRBV11-2 with TRBJ2-4, with 11 bases fitting TRBD1. Germline-derived CDR1 and CDR2 are SGHAT and FQNNGV. V trimming: 5 bases; J trimming: 6 bases; junction bases outside the gene matches: 6. This CDR3 region has 15 residues. CDR3 loop: CASSPRTGGTNIQYF. In DNA, the CDR3 is TGTGCCAGCAGCCCACGGACAGGGGGCACAAACATTCAGTACTTC.

This chain links TRBV5-4 with TRBJ2-3, with a weak D call TRBD2 (6 bases). The CDR3 length is 16 residues. Trimming left V 0 bases short and J 0 bases short, with 11 bases between. CDR1 is SGHNT and CDR2 is YYREEE in the germline V gene (reference sequence). CDR3 coding DNA: TGTGCCAGCAGCTTGGAGCGCGGAGGGAGCACAGATACGCAGTATTTT. Encoded protein: CASSLERGGSTDTQYF. The whole variable domain, remainder taken from reference TRBV5-4 and TRBJ2-3, is ETGVTQSPTHLIKTRGQQVTLRCSSQSGHNTVSWYQQALGQGPQFIFQYYREEENGRGNFPPRFSGLQFPNYSSELNVNALELDDSALYLCASSLERGGSTDTQYFGPGTRLTVL.

The gene calls are TRBV7-9 and TRBJ1-2; the match to TRBD1 covers 10 bases. Germline CDR1 reads SEHNR; CDR2 reads FQNEAQ (reference sequence). There are 15 residues in the CDR3. V was clipped by 4 bases and J by 4 bases; unmatched bases: 6. CDR3 region: CASSYPTGGRYGYTF. The CDR3 coding sequence is TGTGCCAGCAGCTATCCGACAGGGGGCCGCTATGGCTACACCTTC. Based on the CDR3 plus reference TRBV7-9 and TRBJ1-2, the full variable domain is DTGVSQNPRHKITKRGQNVTFRCDPISEHNRLYWYRQTLGQGPEFLTYFQNEAQLEKSRLLSDRFSAERPKGSFSTLEIQRTEQGDSAMYLCASSYPTGGRYGYTFGSGTRLTVV.

J is TRBJ2-1 and V is TRBV11-2; TRBD1 agrees at 8 bases. V lost 7 bases and J lost 7; bases outside the gene matches: 12. Germline V CDR1 and CDR2: SGHAT, FQNNGV. The CDR3 loop spans 15 amino acids. The DNA for the CDR3 is TGTGCCAGCACCATTACCGGACAGGGTGGGAATGAGCAGTTCTTC. This codes for CASTITGQGGNEQFF.

CDR3 DNA: TGCGCCAGCAGCTTGGGGCAGATCCGCACCGGGGAGCTGTTTTTT. It codes for CASSLGQIRTGELFF. The chain joins TRBV5-1 to TRBJ2-2; D is unclear. The V gene's germline CDR1 is SGHRS and CDR2 YFSETQ. Deletions cut 0 bases from V and 4 bases from J, with 10 bases between. This CDR3 comprises 15 residues.

This sequence joins TRBV27 and TRBJ2-7, with D possibly matching TRBD2 (6 bases). The CDR3 consists of 14 residues. V shed 4 bases and J shed 0 bases, with 10 bases lying between them. The germline V gene has CDR1 MNHEY and CDR2 SMNVEV (reference sequence). The CDR3 is CASSWGEGSYEQYF. DNA of the CDR3: TGTGCCAGCAGTTGGGGGGAAGGCTCCTACGAGCAGTACTTC.

The V and J genes are TRBV11-3 and TRBJ2-3, with 12 bases that match TRBD2. CDR1 is SGHNT, CDR2 YENEEA, per germline. The V and J ends lost 5 bases and 4 bases, in that order; junction bases with no gene match: 7. This CDR3 has 16 residues. CDR3 in DNA: TGTGCCAGCAGCCACGGACTAGCGGGACTATCAGATACGCAGTATTTT. Its translation: CASSHGLAGLSDTQYF.